This TCR beta chain emerged from a study of blood T cell repertoires in COVID-19. Looking at the study overall: Acute and convalescent COVID-19 samples came from the United States, Italy and Spain. PBMCs, B-cell-depleted T cells, or T cells provided the cDNA or gDNA that made up the material.

V lost 6 bases to trimming and J lost 9 bases; unmatched junction nucleotides: 2. The germline V gene encodes CDR1 DFQATT and CDR2 SNEGSKA (reference sequence). The CDR3 is made up of 11 amino acids. Participants' own reports of clinical history determined their cohort assignment. Authors' analysis steps: The assay estimated nucleated cells by amplifying reference gene primers. Some clones are missing from TCRdb's copy, which holds only in-frame ones; the method was immunoSEQ multiplex PCR. V and J calls and clone size come straight from that table; D and trimming were deduced from the DNA. The sample holds 130,000 to 150,000 clones; about 79% are singletons and the top ten take about 9.2%.

This chain uses TRBV20-1 with TRBJ2-3; 11 bases line up with TRBD2. The TCR comes from a man over 45 who had recovered from COVID-19. What was sequenced was PBMCs or T cells enriched from blood (not recorded which). CDR3 sequence: CSAIAGGTQYF. The CDR3 DNA sequence: TGCAGTGCAATAGCGGGGGGGACGCAGTATTTT.